This record looks at one T cell receptor beta chain sequence and its context. What it recognizes is unknown. Total RNA, at least 6 micrograms per sample, came from PBMCs. The sample originates from a study of blood T cells in healthy people across ages. The study's findings and limits: Among long-lived donors, naive CD4+ cells were more numerous and diversity higher than in aged donors.

A second about 6 to 12 cycle PCR used barcoded and J-beta primers. From the 5' RACE reads, TCRdb called clonotypes with MiXCR, one entry per CDR3 protein. Among over 1,500,000 distinct CDR3 sequences listed, about 50% were seen once. The source material was blood. The sequence came from a woman between 40 and 50 years old in good health.

The CDR3 DNA follows: TGTGCCAGCAGTTTGCTTCAGGGGGCGGTTTCACCCCTCCACTTT. Protein: CASSLLQGAVSPLHF. The chain has TRBV28 and TRBJ1-6; 8 bases map to TRBD1. The J segment lost 9 bases and the V segment lost 3 bases, leaving 7 bases of the junction unmatched. This CDR3 has 15 amino acids. Germline loops: CDR1 MDHEN, CDR2 SYDVKM.